These 10 T cell receptor beta chains were all obtained from the same sample, sequenced in a study of a mutant IDH1 vaccine in newly diagnosed glioma. This sample's time point: week 11, during vaccination. Each vaccine dose was 300 ug of mutant IDH1 20-mer peptide, with topical imiquimod. No antigens are known for them. Sequencing used immunoSEQ multiplex PCR; TCRdb keeps in-frame clones, though not all of them. The sample records about 130,000 clones, roughly 77% being singletons. The material was PBMCs, obtained from a glioma patient whose treatment included an IDH1 peptide vaccine. All receptors come from a man in his forties or fifties with glioma.

This sequence joins TRBV5-1 and TRBJ1-1; D is perhaps TRBD1 (5 bases). The germline V gene has CDR1 SGHRS and CDR2 YFSETQ. The CDR3 has 14 residues. Trimming stripped 4 bases from V and 5 bases from J, with 15 bases between. CDR3 loop: CASSQLQEGTEAFF. The DNA for the CDR3 is TGCGCCAGCAGCCAACTACAGGAGGGAACTGAAGCTTTCTTT.

This chain joins TRBV5-1 and TRBJ2-4, with 7 bases aligning to TRBD1. The J segment lost 6 bases and the V segment lost 1 base, leaving 16 bases of the junction unmatched. Germline V gene sequence: CDR1 SGHRS, CDR2 YFSETQ. This CDR3 is built from 18 residues. CDR3 coding DNA: TGCGCCAGCAGCTTGTCTGTCTTGGCAGGGGGTGTCGGAAACATTCAGTACTTC. Translation gives CASSLSVLAGGVGNIQYF.

V usage is TRBV6-1 and J usage is TRBJ2-7; either TRBD1 or TRBD2 may fit D (5 bases each). There are 14 residues in the CDR3. Germline V lookup: CDR1 MNHNS, CDR2 SASEGT. The V and J ends lost 6 bases and 0 bases respectively, with 12 bases between them. The CDR3 bases are TGTGCCAGCAGGGGGACCGTAAGCTCCTACGAGCAGTACTTC. It encodes CASRGTVSSYEQYF.

This clone was counted only a few times. The CDR3: CASSIKGNTEAFF. The CDR3 DNA follows: TGTGCCAGCTCGATAAAAGGGAACACTGAAGCTTTCTTT. The V and J genes are TRBV6-1 and TRBJ1-1, with D uncertain. V was pared by 8 bases and J by 1 base, with 11 bases between. The CDR3 runs 13 residues. Germline CDR1 is MNHNS and CDR2 is SASEGT.

The CDR3 protein is CASSFKRENEQFF. In DNA, the CDR3 is TGTGCCAGCAGCTTTAAACGGGAGAATGAGCAGTTCTTC. The rearrangement uses TRBV11-2 and TRBJ2-1, with D tentatively TRBD2 (6 bases). V lost 3 bases to trimming and J lost 7 bases, with 10 bases between them. The germline CDR1 and CDR2 sequences are SGHAT and FQNNGV. The CDR3 is 13 amino acids.

The rearrangement uses TRBV7-2 and TRBJ2-7, with D hard to call. The germline gives CDR1 SGHTA, CDR2 FQGNSA. V was shortened by 10 bases and J by 0 bases, with 16 bases between the two germline ends. The CDR3 has 14 amino acids. The CDR3 protein is CATAYSAGSYEQYF. As DNA, the CDR3 is TGTGCCACCGCTTATTCGGCAGGCTCCTACGAGCAGTACTTC.

The chain uses TRBV7-8 and TRBJ2-7; D ambiguous. The CDR3 extends over 17 amino acids. Trimming removed 2 bases at V and 4 bases at J, with 21 bases between. Germline CDR1 SGHVS, CDR2 FQNEAQ. In nucleotides, the CDR3 is TGTGCCAGCAGCTTAACTACCGTGAATAAGCCCCGTTACGAGCAGTACTTC. Encoded protein: CASSLTTVNKPRYEQYF.

The J gene is TRBJ1-1, the V gene TRBV14; D perhaps matches TRBD1 (5 bases). This CDR3 comprises 12 residues. CDR1 and CDR2 (germline): SGHDN, FVKESK. Trimming shortened V by 0 bases and J by 11 bases, and 10 bases separated the two germline ends. The CDR3 loop is CASSQDWGAAFF. Written as DNA, the CDR3 is TGTGCCAGCAGCCAAGATTGGGGCGCCGCTTTCTTT.

This chain links TRBV7-2 with TRBJ2-7, with 11 positions matching TRBD2. The CDR3 extends over 18 amino acids. The germline gives CDR1 SGHTA, CDR2 FQGNSA. J was trimmed by 3 bases and V by 0 bases; bases with no gene match: 10. Here the CDR3 DNA reads TGTGCCAGCAGCTTAGCGCGGTTAGCGGGAGGGCTTTTCTACGAGCAGTACTTC. It specifies CASSLARLAGGLFYEQYF.

This clone showed up just once. V gene TRBV10-3 combines with J gene TRBJ1-1; D perhaps matches TRBD1 (6 bases). V shed 6 bases and J shed 0 bases, with 11 bases lying between them. CDR1 and CDR2 (germline): ENHRY, SYGVKD. The CDR3 contains 14 residues. The CDR3 protein is CAISPDSLNTEAFF. For the CDR3, the DNA is TGTGCCATCAGCCCGGACAGCCTGAACACTGAAGCTTTCTTT.